Below are 24 T cell receptor beta chains sequenced from a single sample in a study of cytomegalovirus exposure and HLA in healthy donors. Researchers ran the PCR with 60 Vbeta and 13 Jbeta primers. TCRdb's table, derived via immunoSEQ multiplex PCR, lists solely in-frame clones and lacks some. The data contain around 110,000 clones, roughly three quarters of them singletons. The source material was PBMCs. These receptors all stem from a man aged 25-40 years in good health and CMV-seropositive.

This sequence joins TRBV2 and TRBJ2-5, with TRBD1 matching over 7 bases. Trimming at V came to 3 bases and at J to 5 bases, leaving 6 bases not matched to a gene. The CDR3 runs to 14 residues. Per germline, CDR1 SNHLY and CDR2 FYNNEI. The CDR3: CASSEAGGLETQYF. The CDR3 DNA is TGTGCCAGCAGTGAGGCAGGGGGATTGGAGACCCAGTACTTC.

The V call is TRBV9, the J call TRBJ1-1, with 8 bases that match TRBD1. V dropped 0 bases and J dropped 5; count of bases not matched to a gene: 6. The CDR3 sequence is 15 residues long. Germline loops: CDR1 SGDLS, CDR2 YYNGEE. CDR3 loop: CASSVARTGRTEAFF. CDR3 sequence (DNA): TGTGCCAGCAGCGTAGCCCGGACAGGGCGAACTGAAGCTTTCTTT.

This chain joins TRBV30 and TRBJ2-2; 8 bases agree with TRBD1. Germline CDR1 and CDR2: GTSNPN and SVGIG (reference sequence). Losses at the gene ends were 0 bases for V and 5 bases for J; bases not matched to a gene: 5. This CDR3 region has 15 residues. CDR3 amino acids: CAWSVVGQGTGELFF. For the CDR3, the DNA is TGTGCCTGGAGTGTAGTAGGACAGGGAACCGGGGAGCTGTTTTTT. The complete variable domain, with remaining parts taken from reference TRBV30 and TRBJ2-2, reads SQTIHQWPATLVQPVGSPLSLECTVEGTSNPNLYWYRQAAGRGLQLLFYSVGIGQISSEVPQNLSASRPQDRQFILSSKKLLLSDSGFYLCAWSVVGQGTGELFFGEGSRLTVL.

This clone showed up just a few times. The chain joins TRBV28 to TRBJ1-5; TRBD1 aligns across 9 bases. This CDR3 region has 15 residues. Germline trimming cut 3 bases from V and 1 base from J; bases unmatched to any gene: 1. Looked up from germline, CDR1 is MDHEN and CDR2 is SYDVKM. In DNA, the CDR3 is TGTGCCAGCAGTTTTGACAGGGGGAGCAATCAGCCCCAGCATTTT. Residues: CASSFDRGSNQPQHF.

This chain connects TRBV7-3 to TRBJ1-6; 9 nucleotides align to TRBD1. Germline CDR1 and CDR2: SGHTA and FQGTGA. With V trimmed by 6 bases and J by 9 bases, 9 bases remained unmatched. The CDR3 has 15 amino acids. The CDR3 region has the DNA TGTGCCAGCAGTCCCGGGACAGGGCCGGGTTCACCCCTCCACTTT. This encodes CASSPGTGPGSPLHF. The full variable domain, in which reference TRBV7-3 and TRBJ1-6 provide the parts outside the CDR3, is GAGVSQTPSNKVTEKGKYVELRCDPISGHTALYWYRQSLGQGPEFLIYFQGTGAADDSGLPNDRFFAVRPEGSVSTLKIQRTERGDSAVYLCASSPGTGPGSPLHFGNGTRLTVT.

V is TRBV4-3 and J is TRBJ1-6; D might be TRBD1 (5 bases). V was cut by 0 bases and J by 6 bases, with 12 bases left in between. The CDR3 runs to 16 residues. Germline CDR1 reads LGHNA; CDR2 reads YSLEER. CDR3 nucleotide sequence: TGCGCCAGCAGCCAAGATGGCGGGGGGGGTAATTCACCCCTCCACTTT. As protein: CASSQDGGGGNSPLHF.

The chain couples TRBV7-9 to TRBJ2-1; tentative D call: TRBD2 (6 bases). V was pared by 5 bases and J by 8 bases, with 19 bases between. The CDR3 is 15 amino acids. CDR1 is SEHNR and CDR2 is FQNEAQ in the germline V gene (reference sequence). The CDR3 here is CASSPPGVYYDEQFF. Here the CDR3 DNA reads TGTGCCAGCAGCCCGCCGGGGGTATATTATGATGAGCAGTTCTTC.

This chain connects TRBV11-3 to TRBJ2-3; 9 positions match TRBD2. The V gene's germline CDR1 is SGHNT and CDR2 YENEEA. The CDR3 is 16 amino acids. V dropped 1 base and J dropped 2; count of bases not matched to a gene: 4. The chain's CDR3 is CASSLGSGSLTDTQYF. CDR3 nucleotides: TGTGCCAGCAGCTTAGGTAGCGGGAGCCTCACAGATACGCAGTATTTT.

This clone turned up a few times. A read error may account for a junction end that differs from germline. The chain has TRBV29-1 and TRBJ1-1; 7 nucleotides agree with TRBD1. There are 13 residues in the CDR3. Germline values: CDR1 SQVTM, CDR2 ANQGSEA. This CDR3 reads CSSRDSSNAEAFF. DNA for the CDR3: TGCAGCTCACGGGACAGTTCGAACGCTGAAGCTTTCTTT.

This clone occurred a few times. The chain has TRBV7-9 and TRBJ2-7; 8 nucleotides line up with TRBD2. V dropped 5 bases and J dropped 6; count of bases not matched to a gene: 9. The CDR3 contains 14 residues. In germline, CDR1 is SEHNR, CDR2 FQNEAQ (reference sequence). CDR3 coding DNA: TGTGCCAGCAGCATAGGACTAGCTGATCTCGAGCAGTACTTC. This gives the protein CASSIGLADLEQYF. Full variable domain (missing parts from reference TRBV7-9 and TRBJ2-7): DTGVSQNPRHKITKRGQNVTFRCDPISEHNRLYWYRQTLGQGPEFLTYFQNEAQLEKSRLLSDRFSAERPKGSFSTLEIQRTEQGDSAMYLCASSIGLADLEQYFGPGTRLTVT.

This sequence joins TRBV28 and TRBJ2-5; TRBD2 agrees at 7 bases. CDR3 length equals 18 residues. V shed 8 bases and J 2 bases; nucleotides not matched to a gene: 20. Germline assignment: CDR1 MDHEN and CDR2 SYDVKM. CDR3 sequence (DNA): TGTGCCAGCGTGGGGGGGGAGAGAAGGGGAGGGTCTCAAGAGACCCAGTACTTC. Its translation is CASVGGERRGGSQETQYF.

The chain joins TRBV10-3 to TRBJ2-5; a possible D gene is TRBD1 (5 bases). This CDR3 region has 15 residues. V lost 3 bases, J lost 2 bases, and 13 bases lay in between. Germline V gives CDR1 ENHRY, CDR2 SYGVKD. The CDR3 DNA follows: TGTGCCATCAGTGATCCGCAAAGACAGCAAGAGACCCAGTACTTC. Protein: CAISDPQRQQETQYF.

The chain couples TRBV7-8 to TRBJ1-6; the D gene is possibly TRBD1 (5 bases). Per the germline V gene, CDR1 is SGHVS and CDR2 is FQNEAQ. There are 14 residues in the CDR3. V was shortened by 2 bases and J by 4 bases, with 6 bases between the two germline ends. CDR3 bases: TGTGCCAGCAGCTTACAGGGATATAATTCACCCCTCCACTTT. This encodes CASSLQGYNSPLHF.

This clone was seen only once. The chain links TRBV5-1 to TRBJ1-2, with TRBD1 as a possible D gene (6 bases). CDR1 is SGHRS and CDR2 is YFSETQ in the germline V gene. The germline V and J ends were trimmed by 5 bases and 4 bases, with 12 bases remaining between them. CDR3 length: 13 amino acids. CDR3 in DNA: TGCGCCAGCAGTCCAGGGGCAGGCTATGGCTACACCTTC. As protein: CASSPGAGYGYTF.

This clone was counted between two and nine times. V gene TRBV7-9 combines with J gene TRBJ1-5; 7 bases align to TRBD1. V shed 4 bases and J 4 bases; nucleotides not matched to a gene: 7. Germline lookup yields CDR1 SEHNR and CDR2 FQNEAQ (reference sequence). The CDR3 totals 15 residues. The DNA of the CDR3 is TGTGCCAGCAGCTACGCCGGGACAGAGAATCAGCCCCAGCATTTT. It is translated as CASSYAGTENQPQHF. Complete variable domain (other parts from reference TRBV7-9 and TRBJ1-5): DTGVSQNPRHKITKRGQNVTFRCDPISEHNRLYWYRQTLGQGPEFLTYFQNEAQLEKSRLLSDRFSAERPKGSFSTLEIQRTEQGDSAMYLCASSYAGTENQPQHFGDGTRLSIL.

The V gene is TRBV6-6, the J gene TRBJ2-7; 11 bases fit TRBD1. The CDR3 loop spans 15 amino acids. Germline CDR1 and CDR2: MNHNY and SVGAGI (reference sequence). The J segment lost 0 bases and the V segment lost 2 bases, leaving 0 bases of the junction unmatched. This CDR3 reads CASSYGTGGSYEQYF. For the CDR3, the DNA is TGTGCCAGCAGTTACGGGACAGGGGGCTCCTACGAGCAGTACTTC.

This clone is a singleton in its sample. The chain employs TRBV4-3 and TRBJ2-5; 11 bases fit TRBD2. The ends lost 0 bases at V and 2 bases at J; junction bases unmatched: 14. CDR1 LGHNA and CDR2 YSLEER come from the germline V gene. The CDR3 is 20 amino acids. The CDR3 DNA is TGCGCCAGCAGCCAAGAAAGTCCCGGGACTAGCGGAGGACGTCAAGAGACCCAGTACTTC. Translating gives CASSQESPGTSGGRQETQYF.

V is TRBV29-1 and J is TRBJ2-1; TRBD2 matches at 12 bases. V lost 6 bases to trimming and J lost 8 bases; unmatched junction nucleotides: 8. CDR3 length: 14 residues. Germline CDR1 SQVTM, CDR2 ANQGSEA. The CDR3, as DNA: TGCAGCGTGCTTGGACTAGCGGGGATCTATGAGCAGTTCTTC. Amino acids: CSVLGLAGIYEQFF.

This chain uses TRBV15 with TRBJ2-7; D is possibly TRBD1 (6 bases). Germline-derived CDR1 and CDR2 are LNHNV and YYDKDF (reference sequence). V lost 1 base and J lost 3, with 16 bases in between. This CDR3 is 16 amino acids long. CDR3 DNA: TGTGCCACCAGCAGAGTCCAGGGGCACAAGTACTACGAGCAGTACTTC. This sequence encodes CATSRVQGHKYYEQYF.

V usage is TRBV28 and J usage is TRBJ1-1; D is ambiguous. Trimming removed 2 bases from V and 0 bases from J, with 10 bases in between. The CDR3 runs 15 residues. Germline CDR1 and CDR2: MDHEN and SYDVKM. The DNA for the CDR3 is TGTGCCAGCAGTTTAGCGGGTGATATGAACACTGAAGCTTTCTTT. It specifies CASSLAGDMNTEAFF.

This clone occurred once. The V gene is TRBV7-2, the J gene TRBJ2-1; 9 nucleotides align to TRBD2. There are 16 residues in the CDR3. Germline lookup yields CDR1 SGHTA and CDR2 FQGNSA. Trimming removed 3 bases from V and 1 base from J; junction bases left unmatched: 4. As DNA, the CDR3 is TGTGCCAGCAGCTTCGGCGGGGGGGGATCCTACAATGAGCAGTTCTTC. Encoded protein: CASSFGGGGSYNEQFF. Supplemented by reference TRBV7-2 and TRBJ2-1, the full variable domain reads GAGVSQSPSNKVTEKGKDVELRCDPISGHTALYWYRQSLGQGLEFLIYFQGNSAPDKSGLPSDRFSAERTGGSVSTLTIQRTQQEDSAVYLCASSFGGGGSYNEQFFGPGTRLTVL.

The table lists this clone with a few counts. The CDR3, as DNA: TGTGCCTGGGGGACAGGGGGTCGTTCTGGGGCCAACGTCCTGACTTTC. This encodes CAWGTGGRSGANVLTF. The chain recombines TRBV30 with TRBJ2-6, with 11 positions matching TRBD1. The junction had 4 bases not matched to a gene; V was cut back by 5 bases and J by 1 base. Germline CDR1 and CDR2: GTSNPN and SVGIG (reference sequence). The CDR3 is 16 amino acids.

This chain connects TRBV11-3 to TRBJ2-7; 9 bases are shared with TRBD1. The CDR3 sequence is 14 residues long. From germline, CDR1 is SGHNT and CDR2 YENEEA. Trimming removed 6 bases from V and 5 bases from J; junction bases left unmatched: 8. CDR3 in DNA: TGTGCCAGCAGTTCCGGGACAGGGATCCACGAGCAGTACTTC. Amino acid sequence: CASSSGTGIHEQYF.

The rearrangement links TRBV7-6 to TRBJ1-1; 9 nucleotides line up with TRBD1. The V gene end was trimmed by 5 bases and the J gene end by 4 bases; junction bases not matched to a gene: 8. CDR1 and CDR2 from the germline V gene are SGHVS and FNYEAQ. There are 15 residues in the CDR3. The CDR3 DNA reads as TGTGCCAGCAGCCCTCAACAGGGGGCGAGCACTGAAGCTTTCTTT. The encoded protein is CASSPQQGASTEAFF.